The rows below give T cell receptor beta chains drawn from one sample of a study of cytomegalovirus exposure and HLA in healthy donors. Using immunoSEQ multiplex PCR, the repertoire was profiled, and TCRdb retains in-frame clones only, with some absent. Here the sample spans 100,000 to 150,000 clones, 75% to 90% being singletons. The sample comprised PBMCs. Receptors were obtained from a woman younger than 30 in good health and CMV-seronegative. The conserved cysteine and the conserved F or W are not part of the CDR3 here. The order of the fields is CDR3 length, J gene, clone size, D gene, V gene, CDR3 protein. D genes are given only for firm matches. Clone size is stated in some rows and not others, as once, few, many or a class when expanded.

CDR3 length: 14
J gene: TRBJ1-4
clone size: -
D gene: -
V gene: TRBV7-9
CDR3 protein: ASSSRGGSTNEKLF

CDR3 length: 17
J gene: TRBJ2-3
clone size: -
D gene: TRBD2
V gene: TRBV7-8
CDR3 protein: ASSLGLAGDLTSTDTQY

CDR3 length: 11
J gene: TRBJ2-7
clone size: -
D gene: -
V gene: TRBV10-3
CDR3 protein: AIFSAGAYEQY

CDR3 length: 13
J gene: TRBJ2-7
clone size: -
D gene: TRBD1
V gene: TRBV7-9
CDR3 protein: ASSPAGTGFYEQY

CDR3 length: 18
J gene: TRBJ2-3
clone size: -
D gene: TRBD2
V gene: TRBV9
CDR3 protein: ASSVGLAGGLVTSTDTQY

CDR3 length: 14
J gene: TRBJ1-2
clone size: -
D gene: TRBD1
V gene: TRBV9
CDR3 protein: ASSVDSDRLTYGYT

CDR3 length: 14
J gene: TRBJ1-1
clone size: -
D gene: TRBD1
V gene: TRBV27
CDR3 protein: ASSDGTGGANTEAF

CDR3 length: 17
J gene: TRBJ2-3
clone size: -
D gene: TRBD1
V gene: TRBV5-6
CDR3 protein: ASSWGGTETPTSTDTQY

CDR3 length: 13
J gene: TRBJ1-5
clone size: -
D gene: TRBD1
V gene: TRBV2
CDR3 protein: ASTRSGTGYQPQH

CDR3 length: 10
J gene: TRBJ2-5
clone size: -
D gene: -
V gene: TRBV6-1
CDR3 protein: ASSEAHQSQY

CDR3 length: 13
J gene: TRBJ2-1
clone size: -
D gene: -
V gene: TRBV7-8
CDR3 protein: ASSLFTLAGDEQF

CDR3 length: 13
J gene: TRBJ1-1
clone size: -
D gene: -
V gene: TRBV25-1
CDR3 protein: ASSEAQGLNTEAF

CDR3 length: 15
J gene: TRBJ2-7
clone size: -
D gene: -
V gene: TRBV11-2
CDR3 protein: ASSPDFATGGSYEQY

CDR3 length: 12
J gene: TRBJ2-2
clone size: -
D gene: -
V gene: TRBV7-3
CDR3 protein: ASSLGARGGELF

CDR3 length: 11
J gene: TRBJ1-3
clone size: -
D gene: -
V gene: TRBV5-6
CDR3 protein: ASSLWSGDTIY

CDR3 length: 11
J gene: TRBJ2-7
clone size: -
D gene: -
V gene: TRBV4-1
CDR3 protein: ASSQDQAYEQY

CDR3 length: 12
J gene: TRBJ1-1
clone size: -
D gene: -
V gene: TRBV5-1
CDR3 protein: ASSPVQVNTEAF

CDR3 length: 12
J gene: TRBJ1-6
clone size: -
D gene: -
V gene: TRBV28
CDR3 protein: ASSLNRFNSPLH

CDR3 length: 14
J gene: TRBJ2-3
clone size: -
D gene: TRBD2
V gene: TRBV5-1
CDR3 protein: ASSLGRGSITDTQY

CDR3 length: 12
J gene: TRBJ1-5
clone size: once
D gene: TRBD1
V gene: TRBV7-8
CDR3 protein: ASSQDRAGQPQH

CDR3 length: 15
J gene: TRBJ1-5
clone size: -
D gene: -
V gene: TRBV6-1
CDR3 protein: ASSEFLSGRANQPQH

CDR3 length: 15
J gene: TRBJ2-3
clone size: -
D gene: -
V gene: TRBV9
CDR3 protein: ASSRFRYQPSTDTQY

CDR3 length: 14
J gene: TRBJ2-1
clone size: once
D gene: -
V gene: TRBV9
CDR3 protein: ASSVDRGQIYNEQF

CDR3 length: 14
J gene: TRBJ2-1
clone size: -
D gene: TRBD2
V gene: TRBV5-1
CDR3 protein: ASSRAGTSGVNEQF

CDR3 length: 13
J gene: TRBJ2-5
clone size: -
D gene: TRBD2
V gene: TRBV6-6
CDR3 protein: ASSYSLADKETQY

CDR3 length: 11
J gene: TRBJ2-1
clone size: -
D gene: TRBD1
V gene: TRBV2
CDR3 protein: ASLDRGLNEQF

CDR3 length: 14
J gene: TRBJ2-3
clone size: -
D gene: TRBD2
V gene: TRBV12-5
CDR3 protein: ASGSPSGGATDTQY

CDR3 length: 14
J gene: TRBJ2-6
clone size: -
D gene: -
V gene: TRBV2
CDR3 protein: AIPREWGSGANVLT

CDR3 length: 13
J gene: TRBJ2-1
clone size: -
D gene: TRBD1
V gene: TRBV10-1
CDR3 protein: ASSIQGALLNEQF

CDR3 length: 14
J gene: TRBJ1-2
clone size: -
D gene: -
V gene: TRBV10-1
CDR3 protein: ASSEFTYVGVSGYT

CDR3 length: 12
J gene: TRBJ1-1
clone size: -
D gene: -
V gene: TRBV5-4
CDR3 protein: ASSPSSGYTEAF

CDR3 length: 11
J gene: TRBJ1-1
clone size: -
D gene: -
V gene: TRBV6-5
CDR3 protein: ASGPQGNTEAF

CDR3 length: 14
J gene: TRBJ2-7
clone size: few
D gene: TRBD2
V gene: TRBV6-6
CDR3 protein: ASSTTLAGGLGEQY

CDR3 length: 13
J gene: TRBJ1-6
clone size: -
D gene: -
V gene: TRBV10-3
CDR3 protein: AIKGDILPNSPLH

CDR3 length: 13
J gene: TRBJ2-5
clone size: -
D gene: -
V gene: TRBV7-8
CDR3 protein: ASSQGVSLKETQY

CDR3 length: 12
J gene: TRBJ2-3
clone size: -
D gene: -
V gene: TRBV5-4
CDR3 protein: ASSLQGSTDTQY

CDR3 length: 11
J gene: TRBJ2-3
clone size: -
D gene: TRBD1
V gene: TRBV6-5
CDR3 protein: ASRPPGTETQY

CDR3 length: 14
J gene: TRBJ1-1
clone size: -
D gene: -
V gene: TRBV4-1
CDR3 protein: ASSQGGAGQITEAF

CDR3 length: 13
J gene: TRBJ2-3
clone size: -
D gene: TRBD2
V gene: TRBV6-6
CDR3 protein: ASSYSSGSTDTQY

CDR3 length: 14
J gene: TRBJ1-1
clone size: -
D gene: TRBD1
V gene: TRBV6-1
CDR3 protein: ASSDRETGYFTEAF

CDR3 length: 12
J gene: TRBJ1-5
clone size: once
D gene: -
V gene: TRBV5-1
CDR3 protein: ASSLGGGDQPQH

CDR3 length: 14
J gene: TRBJ2-7
clone size: -
D gene: TRBD2
V gene: TRBV10-1
CDR3 protein: ASSEQLAGGRDEQY

CDR3 length: 11
J gene: TRBJ1-4
clone size: -
D gene: -
V gene: TRBV7-2
CDR3 protein: ASTAGPNEKLF

CDR3 length: 10
J gene: TRBJ2-1
clone size: -
D gene: -
V gene: TRBV9
CDR3 protein: ASSDPMPGQF

CDR3 length: 11
J gene: TRBJ1-5
clone size: few
D gene: -
V gene: TRBV5-8
CDR3 protein: ASSLQGNQPQH

CDR3 length: 14
J gene: TRBJ2-1
clone size: -
D gene: TRBD2
V gene: TRBV2
CDR3 protein: ASKTSGGSSYNEQF

CDR3 length: 12
J gene: TRBJ2-4
clone size: -
D gene: TRBD1
V gene: TRBV28
CDR3 protein: ASRTGGAKNIQY

CDR3 length: 13
J gene: TRBJ1-1
clone size: -
D gene: TRBD1
V gene: TRBV19
CDR3 protein: ASNQGQVRGTEAF

CDR3 length: 14
J gene: TRBJ2-3
clone size: once
D gene: TRBD1
V gene: TRBV6-1
CDR3 protein: ASSETGTGGTDTQY

CDR3 length: 13
J gene: TRBJ1-1
clone size: -
D gene: -
V gene: TRBV7-2
CDR3 protein: ASSLVGGGETEAF

CDR3 length: 12
J gene: TRBJ1-1
clone size: -
D gene: -
V gene: TRBV4-1
CDR3 protein: ASSQGPGNTEAF

CDR3 length: 10
J gene: TRBJ1-1
clone size: -
D gene: -
V gene: TRBV28
CDR3 protein: ASSLSYTEAF

CDR3 length: 13
J gene: TRBJ1-1
clone size: -
D gene: -
V gene: TRBV9
CDR3 protein: ASSYMPTGNTEAF

CDR3 length: 13
J gene: TRBJ1-4
clone size: -
D gene: TRBD1
V gene: TRBV5-1
CDR3 protein: ATKRLGQGNEKLF

CDR3 length: 14
J gene: TRBJ2-3
clone size: -
D gene: TRBD1
V gene: TRBV9
CDR3 protein: ASSVRTGGFTDTQY